One sample yielded the 22 T cell receptor beta chains listed below, sequenced in a study of T cell responses to AZD1222 COVID-19 vaccine. Only in-frame clones appear in the TCRdb table, and some are missing; sequencing was by immunoSEQ multiplex PCR. Of 90,000 to 150,000 clones listed, over 80% were seen once; the top ten hold around 8%. The input for sequencing was peripheral blood, taken 28 days after the second AZD1222 dose. The receptor set was obtained from an adult who received the AZD1222 COVID-19 vaccine.

The rearrangement joins TRBV6-1 to TRBJ1-5; 8 bases line up with TRBD1. Germline V lookup: CDR1 MNHNS, CDR2 SASEGT. The ends lost 2 bases at V and 6 bases at J; junction bases unmatched: 6. The CDR3 totals 15 residues. CDR3 loop: CASSEWAGGGQPQHF. The CDR3 coding sequence is TGTGCCAGCAGTGAATGGGCAGGGGGCGGTCAGCCCCAGCATTTT.

The gene calls are TRBV3-1 (or the pseudogene TRBV3-2) and TRBJ2-7; weak D call: TRBD2 (5 bases). The CDR3 contains 13 residues. V shed 4 bases and J shed 9 bases, with 16 bases lying between them. Per the germline V gene, CDR1 is LGHDT and CDR2 is YNNKEL (reference sequence). In nucleotides, the CDR3 is TGTGCCAGCAGCCCAGATGGAGTACGGGGGCAGTACTTC. Translated: CASSPDGVRGQYF.

The chain recombines TRBV6-4 with TRBJ2-7; 7 nucleotides agree with TRBD2. This CDR3 is built from 14 residues. Germline V lookup: CDR1 MRHNA, CDR2 SNTAGT. V shed 6 bases, J shed 1 base, and the junction held 6 bases outside the gene matches. The CDR3 loop reads CASSRSGVSYEQYF. CDR3 bases: TGTGCCAGCAGCCGGAGCGGGGTGTCCTACGAGCAGTACTTC.

The genes are TRBV6-5 and TRBJ2-7, with D unclear. The V gene's germline CDR1 is MNHEY and CDR2 SVGAGI. CDR3 length equals 13 residues. Between the trimmed V and J ends, which lost 5 bases and 0 bases, there was a span of 8 bases. The CDR3, as DNA: TGTGCCAGCAGTCAGCTGAGCTCCTACGAGCAGTACTTC. Amino acids: CASSQLSSYEQYF.

This sequence joins TRBV6-5 and TRBJ1-1; D unclear. Germline lookup yields CDR1 MNHEY and CDR2 SVGAGI. This CDR3 region has 13 residues. The V gene lost 5 bases and the J gene lost 0 bases, with 7 bases spanning the gap. The CDR3: CASSLRMNTEAFF. The CDR3 region has the DNA TGTGCCAGCAGTCTGAGGATGAACACTGAAGCTTTCTTT.

This chain links TRBV18 with TRBJ2-5; D is uncertain. The CDR3 runs to 11 residues. V lost 4 bases to trimming and J lost 3 bases, with 3 bases between them. Germline assignment: CDR1 KGHSH and CDR2 LQKENI. The CDR3 spells CASSLEETQYF. The CDR3 nucleotides read TGTGCCAGCTCACTAGAAGAGACCCAGTACTTC.

V gene TRBV6-5 combines with J gene TRBJ2-7; D uncertain. The CDR3 has 13 residues. Trimming took 8 bases from V and 3 from J, leaving 14 bases between them. The germline CDR1 and CDR2 sequences are MNHEY and SVGAGI. The CDR3 region is CASRAVNVYEQYF. The CDR3 nucleotides are TGTGCCAGCCGAGCAGTGAACGTCTACGAGCAGTACTTC.

The genes are TRBV5-1 and TRBJ2-7; TRBD1 is a possible D gene (6 bases). The V end lost 4 bases, the J end lost 3 bases, and 17 bases lay between the germline ends. Per germline, CDR1 SGHRS and CDR2 YFSETQ. This CDR3 has 15 residues. CDR3 coding DNA: TGCGCCAGCAGCCGTACCGCCGGACAGTTCTACGAGCAGTACTTC. It is translated as CASSRTAGQFYEQYF.

The rearrangement joins TRBV3-1 (or the pseudogene TRBV3-2) to TRBJ2-2, with TRBD2 as a possible D gene (6 bases). From germline, CDR1 is LGHDT and CDR2 YNNKEL (reference sequence). The CDR3 is 14 residues long. Trimming stripped 2 bases from V and 7 bases from J, with 11 bases between. The CDR3 DNA reads TGTGCCAGCAGCCAAAGGGAGGACATCGGGGAGCTGTTTTTT. This gives the protein CASSQREDIGELFF.

This clone was seen just once. The chain employs TRBV28 and TRBJ2-3; no clear D. The CDR3 is 13 residues long. In germline, CDR1 is MDHEN, CDR2 SYDVKM. V shed 2 bases and J shed 9 bases, with 12 bases lying between them. The DNA of the CDR3 is TGTGCCAGCAGTTTAGTGGGCGGCGTAACGCAGTATTTT. Its protein product is CASSLVGGVTQYF.

In this sample, this clone turned up once. V usage is TRBV4-1 and J usage is TRBJ1-2; possible D gene TRBD1, 5 bases. CDR1 is MGHRA and CDR2 is YSYEKL in the germline V gene. The CDR3 contains 15 residues. Trimming removed 3 bases from V and 4 bases from J, with 15 bases in between. The DNA of the CDR3 is TGCGCCAGCAGCCAGGGGCAGGACGCAACCTATGGCTACACCTTC. Its protein is CASSQGQDATYGYTF.

The chain recombines TRBV6-1 with TRBJ1-2; 9 bases align to TRBD1. CDR1 is MNHNS, CDR2 SASEGT, per germline. The CDR3 is 14 residues long. The V and J ends lost 3 bases and 6 bases, in that order; junction bases with no gene match: 5. The CDR3 DNA reads TGTGCCAGCAGTGACAAGGACAGGGGTAATGGCTACACCTTC. Translated, it gives CASSDKDRGNGYTF.

Of note for this clone: Additional DNA sequences in this sample encode the identical CDR3. The gene calls are TRBV5-1 and TRBJ1-5; D might be TRBD1 (5 bases). The V gene's germline CDR1 is SGHRS and CDR2 YFSETQ. This CDR3 spans 15 amino acids. Trimming left V 4 bases short and J 2 bases short, with 13 bases between. The CDR3 DNA is TGCGCCAGCAGCCCGGTCGGGGGTGGCAATCAGCCCCAGCATTTT. Protein: CASSPVGGGNQPQHF.

The V call is TRBV20-1, the J call TRBJ1-3; D is unclear. Germline-derived CDR1 and CDR2 are DFQATT and SNEGSKA (reference sequence). The CDR3 loop spans 13 amino acids. Trimming stripped 3 bases from V and 1 base from J, with 7 bases between. The CDR3 DNA reads as TGCAGTGCTAGTTCACGGTCTGGAAACACCATATATTTT. As protein: CSASSRSGNTIYF.

In its sample, this clone was seen a few times. The chain couples TRBV6-4 to TRBJ2-1; 8 bases map to TRBD2. The CDR3 covers 13 residues. Germline loops: CDR1 MRHNA, CDR2 SNTAGT. V gave up 5 bases and J gave up 6 bases; unmatched junction bases: 3. The CDR3 DNA follows: TGTGCCAGCAGTCCCGGGACTAGCAATGAGCAGTTCTTC. It codes for CASSPGTSNEQFF.

The chain links TRBV3-1 (or the pseudogene TRBV3-2) to TRBJ1-2, with unresolved D. This CDR3 is 15 amino acids long. The V end lost 0 bases, the J end lost 4 bases, and 12 bases lay between the germline ends. CDR1 is LGHDT and CDR2 is YNNKEL in the germline V gene (reference sequence). The CDR3 nucleotides read TGTGCCAGCAGCCAAGATTTACGGCCTGGCTATGGCTACACCTTC. Its translation is CASSQDLRPGYGYTF.

The rearrangement uses TRBV28 and TRBJ2-7, with a possible D match to TRBD1 (5 bases). CDR3 length: 12 amino acids. Germline V CDR1 and CDR2: MDHEN, SYDVKM. The CDR3 nucleotides are TGTGCTTCAAAGGGGTTTCTGGACGAGCAGTACTTC. Protein: CASKGFLDEQYF.

The gene calls are TRBV7-2 and TRBJ2-7; tentative D call: TRBD1 (6 bases). Trimming removed 7 bases from V and 4 bases from J, with 17 bases in between. Germline V gene sequence: CDR1 SGHTA, CDR2 FQGNSA. This CDR3 has 14 residues. CDR3 sequence reads: CASTPGVGTYEQYF. The CDR3 DNA reads TGTGCCAGCACCCCAGGGGTTGGCACTTACGAGCAGTACTTC.

This chain joins TRBV7-2 and TRBJ1-5; 11 bases align to TRBD1. Germline trimming cut 4 bases from V and 9 bases from J; bases unmatched to any gene: 8. CDR1 and CDR2 (germline): SGHTA, FQGNSA. There are 15 residues in the CDR3. The CDR3 bases are TGTGCCAGCAGCTCACGGACAGGGGGCGAGGCGCCCCAGCATTTT. Translating gives CASSSRTGGEAPQHF.

The chain links TRBV7-9 to TRBJ1-6; the D is unclear. The CDR3 covers 12 residues. The germline V gene has CDR1 SEHNR and CDR2 FQNEAQ (reference sequence). Deletions cut 11 bases from V and 7 bases from J, with 12 bases between. The CDR3 loop reads CAGTTPNSPLHF. CDR3 nucleotides: TGTGCCGGCACGACTCCGAATTCACCCCTCCACTTT.

J is TRBJ1-1 and V is TRBV6-5; D might be TRBD1 (5 bases). The CDR3 is 13 amino acids. Germline lookup yields CDR1 MNHEY and CDR2 SVGAGI. The CDR3 protein is CAVGGGVNTEAFF. CDR3 coding DNA: TGTGCAGTGGGGGGAGGAGTGAACACTGAAGCTTTCTTT.

The rearrangement uses TRBV7-2 and TRBJ2-1; a weak D match, TRBD2 (6 bases). The CDR3 extends over 13 amino acids. Trimming removed 8 bases from V and 0 bases from J, with 8 bases in between. Germline loops: CDR1 SGHTA, CDR2 FQGNSA. The CDR3 nucleotides are TGTGCCAGCGGGCGGGGCTCCTACAATGAGCAGTTCTTC. It translates to CASGRGSYNEQFF.